What follows are 4 T cell receptor beta chains derived from one specimen sequenced in a study of cytomegalovirus exposure and HLA in healthy donors. The PCR ran on 60 Vbeta and 13 Jbeta primers. Profiling relied on immunoSEQ multiplex PCR, and the TCRdb table lists in-frame clones only, not all of them. The data hold 90,000 or so clones, with 65% to 80% observed a single time. The source material was PBMCs. These receptors were taken from a man aged 25-45 years in good health and CMV-seropositive.

The genes are TRBV6-5 and TRBJ1-1; 10 nucleotides align to TRBD1. Trimming cost V 9 bases and J 10 bases; bases outside gene matches: 11. This CDR3 has 13 residues. CDR1 is MNHEY, CDR2 SVGAGI, per germline. The CDR3: CASFTGQGWVAFF. The CDR3 coding sequence is TGTGCCAGTTTCACGGGACAGGGGTGGGTAGCTTTCTTT.

V is TRBV6-1 and J is TRBJ2-7; the match to TRBD2 covers 7 bases. V lost 2 bases, J lost 2 bases, and 9 bases stayed unmatched. The CDR3 spans 16 residues. The germline CDR1 and CDR2 sequences are MNHNS and SASEGT. The DNA for the CDR3 is TGTGCCAGCAGTGAAAAACAAGAGCGGGGAGCCTACGAGCAGTACTTC. It encodes CASSEKQERGAYEQYF.

This sequence joins TRBV11-2 and TRBJ2-7, with TRBD2 as a possible D gene (5 bases). Germline lookup yields CDR1 SGHAT and CDR2 FQNNGV. CDR3 size: 13 residues. V was shortened by 1 base and J by 12 bases, with 16 bases between the two germline ends. CDR3 sequence reads: CASSLVGRRRPYF. Here the CDR3 DNA reads TGTGCCAGCAGCTTAGTCGGGCGGCGGAGGCCGTACTTC.

This clone was detected a few times. The rearrangement uses TRBV30 and TRBJ2-3, with D possibly matching TRBD1 (5 bases). V was pared by 0 bases and J by 8 bases, with 24 bases between. The CDR3 runs to 17 residues. Per the germline V gene, CDR1 is GTSNPN and CDR2 is SVGIG (reference sequence). In DNA form, the CDR3 reads TGTGCCTGGAGTGTACTTGGGGCCCTCTCAACGGTGGGTACGCAGTATTTT. As protein: CAWSVLGALSTVGTQYF. The variable domain in full, completed from reference TRBV30 and TRBJ2-3, reads SQTIHQWPATLVQPVGSPLSLECTVEGTSNPNLYWYRQAAGRGLQLLFYSVGIGQISSEVPQNLSASRPQDRQFILSSKKLLLSDSGFYLCAWSVLGALSTVGTQYFGPGTRLTVL.